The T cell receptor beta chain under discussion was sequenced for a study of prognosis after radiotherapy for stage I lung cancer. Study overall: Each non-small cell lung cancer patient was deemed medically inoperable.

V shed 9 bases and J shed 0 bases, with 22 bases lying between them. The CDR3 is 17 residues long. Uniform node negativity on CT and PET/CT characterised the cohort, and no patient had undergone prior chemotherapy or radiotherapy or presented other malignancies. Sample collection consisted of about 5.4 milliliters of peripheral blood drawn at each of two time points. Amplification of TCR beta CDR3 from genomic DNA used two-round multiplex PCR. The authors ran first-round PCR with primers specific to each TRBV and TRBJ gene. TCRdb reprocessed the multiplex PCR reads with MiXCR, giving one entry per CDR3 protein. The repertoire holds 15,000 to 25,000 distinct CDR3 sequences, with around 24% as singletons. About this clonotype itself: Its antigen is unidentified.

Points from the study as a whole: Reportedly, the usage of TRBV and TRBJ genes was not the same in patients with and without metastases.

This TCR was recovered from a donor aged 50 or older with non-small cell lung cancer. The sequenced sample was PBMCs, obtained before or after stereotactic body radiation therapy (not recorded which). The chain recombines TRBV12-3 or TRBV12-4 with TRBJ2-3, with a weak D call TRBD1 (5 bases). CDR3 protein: CARTPVGVETSTDTQYF. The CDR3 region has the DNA TGTGCCAGAACCCCGGTAGGGGTGGAGACTAGCACAGATACGCAGTATTTT.